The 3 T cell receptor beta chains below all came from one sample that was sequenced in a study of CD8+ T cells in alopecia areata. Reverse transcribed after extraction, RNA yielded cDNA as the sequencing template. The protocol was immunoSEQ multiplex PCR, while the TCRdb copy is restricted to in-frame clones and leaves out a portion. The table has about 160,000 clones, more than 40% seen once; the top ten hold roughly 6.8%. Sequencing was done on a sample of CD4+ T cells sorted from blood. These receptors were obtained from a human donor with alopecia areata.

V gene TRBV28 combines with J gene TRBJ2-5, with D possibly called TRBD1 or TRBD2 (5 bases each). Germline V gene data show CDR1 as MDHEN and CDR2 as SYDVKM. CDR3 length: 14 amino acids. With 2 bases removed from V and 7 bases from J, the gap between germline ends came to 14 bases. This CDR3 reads CASSLRDLLGTQYF. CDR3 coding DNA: TGTGCCAGCAGTTTAAGGGACCTACTTGGGACCCAGTACTTC.

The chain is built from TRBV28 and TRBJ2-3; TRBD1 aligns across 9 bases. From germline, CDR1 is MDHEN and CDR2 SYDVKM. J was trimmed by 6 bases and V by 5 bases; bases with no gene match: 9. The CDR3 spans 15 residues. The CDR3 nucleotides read TGTGCCAGCAGTCCCCCGGGACAGGGCCACGATACGCAGTATTTT. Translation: CASSPPGQGHDTQYF. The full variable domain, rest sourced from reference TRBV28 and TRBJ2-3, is DVKVTQSSRYLVKRTGEKVFLECVQDMDHENMFWYRQDPGLGLRLIYFSYDVKMKEKGDIPEGYSVSREKKERFSLILESASTNQTSMYLCASSPPGQGHDTQYFGPGTRLTVL.

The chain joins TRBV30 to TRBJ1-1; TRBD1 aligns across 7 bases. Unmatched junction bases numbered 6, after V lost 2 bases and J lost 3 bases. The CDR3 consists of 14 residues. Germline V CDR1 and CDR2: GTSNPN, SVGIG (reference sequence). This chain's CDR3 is CAWSPRRGDTEAFF. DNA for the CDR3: TGTGCCTGGAGTCCCCGCAGGGGGGACACTGAAGCTTTCTTT.